A single sample gave rise to the 28 T cell receptor beta chains below, sequenced in a study of blood T cell repertoires in COVID-19. Profiled with immunoSEQ multiplex PCR; TCRdb holds only in-frame clones, not every one. The table includes approximately 97,000 clones, about four fifths detected once. The source material was peripheral blood. These receptors came from a human donor in a cohort sampled during active COVID-19.

The V call is TRBV7-9, the J call TRBJ2-5; 10 positions match TRBD2. Per germline, CDR1 SEHNR and CDR2 FQNEAQ (reference sequence). The J segment lost 4 bases and the V segment lost 5 bases, leaving 7 bases of the junction unmatched. The CDR3 loop spans 15 amino acids. The CDR3: CASSPARLAGETQYF. Here the CDR3 DNA reads TGTGCCAGCAGCCCCGCCCGACTAGCGGGAGAGACCCAGTACTTC.

Only a few counts were recorded for this clone. The rearrangement uses TRBV3-1 (or the pseudogene TRBV3-2) and TRBJ2-1; D might be TRBD2 (5 bases). CDR3 length: 17 amino acids. Trimming pared 3 bases from V and 5 bases from J, leaving 20 bases between. CDR1 is LGHDT, CDR2 YNNKEL, per germline (reference sequence). The CDR3 is CASSHYTRMAGDNEQFF. In DNA form, the CDR3 reads TGTGCCAGCAGCCATTATACGCGGATGGCCGGGGACAATGAGCAGTTCTTC.

The chain combines TRBV28 with TRBJ1-6; D is ambiguous. Germline CDR1 is MDHEN and CDR2 is SYDVKM. Trimming cost V 5 bases and J 10 bases, with 12 bases left between them. This CDR3 is built from 13 residues. The CDR3 coding sequence is TGTGCCAGCAGTCCGCCCCCCGGGTCACCCCTCCACTTT. Amino acid sequence: CASSPPPGSPLHF. The full variable domain, with the rest looked up from reference TRBV28 and TRBJ1-6, is DVKVTQSSRYLVKRTGEKVFLECVQDMDHENMFWYRQDPGLGLRLIYFSYDVKMKEKGDIPEGYSVSREKKERFSLILESASTNQTSMYLCASSPPPGSPLHFGNGTRLTVT.

The chain has TRBV7-3 and TRBJ2-5, with a tentative D call TRBD1 (6 bases). This CDR3 region has 15 residues. With 6 bases removed from V and 5 bases from J, the gap between germline ends came to 19 bases. Germline-derived CDR1 and CDR2 are SGHTA and FQGTGA. The CDR3 loop is CASSAGGGHSETQYF. The CDR3 DNA follows: TGTGCCAGCAGTGCAGGTGGGGGACACTCCGAGACCCAGTACTTC.

The chain combines TRBV6-1 with TRBJ1-1; 7 positions match TRBD1. The CDR3 contains 16 residues. Germline loops: CDR1 MNHNS, CDR2 SASEGT. J was trimmed by 4 bases and V by 0 bases; bases with no gene match: 8. The chain's CDR3 is CASSEASTGWTTEAFF. DNA for the CDR3: TGTGCCAGCAGTGAAGCCTCGACAGGGTGGACCACTGAAGCTTTCTTT.

The rearrangement uses TRBV7-3 and TRBJ2-1, with 11 bases that match TRBD2. The CDR3 extends over 17 amino acids. Germline CDR1 and CDR2: SGHTA and FQGTGA. The V segment lost 5 bases and the J segment 4 bases; nucleotides outside the gene matches: 10. Here the CDR3 reads CASSPTPLAGAYNEQFF. In nucleotides, the CDR3 is TGTGCCAGCAGCCCCACCCCACTAGCGGGGGCATACAATGAGCAGTTCTTC.

This chain uses TRBV4-2 with TRBJ1-4, with 10 bases that match TRBD1. CDR3 length: 17 amino acids. CDR1 LGHNA and CDR2 YNFKEQ come from the germline V gene. Trimming took 1 base from V and 0 from J; bases not matched to a gene: 2. CDR3 DNA sequence: TGTGCCAGCAGCCAAGTCGGACAGGGGGCAACTAATGAAAAACTGTTTTTT. Protein: CASSQVGQGATNEKLFF.

There are a few counts of this clone. V gene TRBV18 combines with J gene TRBJ1-6, with D perhaps matching TRBD1 (5 bases). The CDR3 length is 13 residues. The germline CDR1 and CDR2 sequences are KGHSH and LQKENI. Trimming shortened V by 5 bases and J by 5 bases, and 7 bases separated the two germline ends. CDR3 sequence: CASSRGDNSPLHF. The CDR3 bases are TGTGCCAGCTCAAGGGGCGATAATTCACCCCTCCACTTT.

This chain connects TRBV10-3 to TRBJ2-7, with D unclear. Germline CDR1 and CDR2: ENHRY and SYGVKD. CDR3 length: 13 residues. With 7 bases removed from V and 4 bases from J, the gap between germline ends came to 14 bases. This chain's CDR3 is CAIKNTDPYEQYF. The CDR3 DNA sequence: TGTGCCATCAAAAATACAGACCCATACGAGCAGTACTTC.

This chain links TRBV5-1 with TRBJ1-3; 9 bases agree with TRBD1. CDR1 is SGHRS, CDR2 YFSETQ, per germline. The CDR3 has 14 amino acids. V was pared by 5 bases and J by 4 bases, with 4 bases of the junction left unmatched. Written as DNA, the CDR3 is TGCGCCAGCAGTTCCGGGACAGGGGGAAACACCATATATTTT. Protein: CASSSGTGGNTIYF.

The rearrangement links TRBV5-4 to TRBJ2-5; 7 bases line up with TRBD1. Germline CDR1 is SGHNT and CDR2 is YYREEE (reference sequence). J gave up 2 bases and V 4 bases, and 2 bases lay outside the gene matches. The CDR3 covers 13 residues. CDR3 coding DNA: TGTGCCAGCAGCGCGGACAGGCAAGAGACCCAGTACTTC. This sequence encodes CASSADRQETQYF. The full variable domain, completed using reference TRBV5-4 and TRBJ2-5, is ETGVTQSPTHLIKTRGQQVTLRCSSQSGHNTVSWYQQALGQGPQFIFQYYREEENGRGNFPPRFSGLQFPNYSSELNVNALELDDSALYLCASSADRQETQYFGPGTRLLVL.

This chain uses TRBV2 with TRBJ1-4, with TRBD1 identical over 8 bases. The ends lost 4 bases at V and 6 bases at J; junction bases unmatched: 10. Germline CDR1 is SNHLY and CDR2 is FYNNEI. This CDR3 is built from 16 residues. This CDR3 reads CASSGWGQARDEKLFF. The CDR3 region has the DNA TGTGCCAGCAGTGGTTGGGGACAGGCCCGGGATGAAAAACTGTTTTTT.

The V and J genes are TRBV4-3 and TRBJ2-2; possibly TRBD1 for D (6 bases). This CDR3 spans 14 amino acids. The V and J ends lost 5 bases and 1 base respectively, with 8 bases between them. Germline V gives CDR1 LGHNA, CDR2 YSLEER. The CDR3 DNA follows: TGCGCCAGCAGCGAGGACAGGAACACCGGGGAGCTGTTTTTT. This translates into CASSEDRNTGELFF.

The chain uses TRBV28 and TRBJ1-5; the D is unclear. This CDR3 spans 13 amino acids. CDR1 is MDHEN, CDR2 SYDVKM, per germline. Trimming took off 6 bases at V and 7 bases at J, with 13 bases between the two ends. The CDR3, as DNA: TGTGCCAGCAGAGAGGGTGGTACGCAGCCCCAGCATTTT. Residues: CASREGGTQPQHF. Looking up the rest from reference TRBV28 and TRBJ1-5 gives the full variable domain: DVKVTQSSRYLVKRTGEKVFLECVQDMDHENMFWYRQDPGLGLRLIYFSYDVKMKEKGDIPEGYSVSREKKERFSLILESASTNQTSMYLCASREGGTQPQHFGDGTRLSIL.

The chain couples TRBV6-5 to TRBJ2-3; 8 bases align to TRBD2. CDR3 length equals 13 residues. J was trimmed by 8 bases and V by 7 bases; bases with no gene match: 8. Germline CDR1 and CDR2: MNHEY and SVGAGI. CDR3 DNA: TGTGCCAGCACGGGGGGGCCCGGGATTACGCAGTATTTT. It translates to CASTGGPGITQYF.

V usage is TRBV6-5 and J usage is TRBJ2-5; 10 bases match TRBD2. The CDR3 runs to 14 residues. Germline lookup yields CDR1 MNHEY and CDR2 SVGAGI. V lost 2 bases and J lost 6; bases outside the gene matches: 3. CDR3 residues: CASSYSGGAKTQYF. The CDR3 DNA is TGTGCCAGCAGTTACAGCGGGGGGGCCAAGACCCAGTACTTC.

This chain links TRBV7-3 with TRBJ2-2; D is unresolved. Germline V gene sequence: CDR1 SGHTA, CDR2 FQGTGA. Trimming stripped 1 base from V and 0 bases from J, with 9 bases between. The CDR3 spans 16 residues. The chain's CDR3 is CASSLNSPSNTGELFF. The CDR3 bases are TGTGCCAGCAGCTTAAACAGCCCATCGAACACCGGGGAGCTGTTTTTT.

This chain uses TRBV16 with TRBJ2-7, with D uncertain. The CDR3 is 12 amino acids. The V end was cut by 3 bases, the J end by 1 base, with 4 bases between. Germline V CDR1 and CDR2: KGHSY, FQNENV. CDR3: CASSQTSYEQYF. The CDR3, as DNA: TGTGCCAGCAGCCAGACATCCTACGAGCAGTACTTC.

The count of this clone is one. The rearrangement uses TRBV7-2 and TRBJ1-6; tentative D call: TRBD1 (5 bases). Trimming took off 7 bases at V and 6 bases at J, with 19 bases between the two ends. The CDR3 covers 16 residues. Per the germline V gene, CDR1 is SGHTA and CDR2 is FQGNSA. DNA for the CDR3: TGTGCCAGCACCCTGGGGACTGGAACCCCTAATTCACCCCTCCACTTT. It encodes CASTLGTGTPNSPLHF.

This chain links TRBV4-2 with TRBJ2-1; TRBD1 is a possible D gene (6 bases). The CDR3 covers 15 residues. Trimming stripped 3 bases from V and 1 base from J, with 10 bases between. Germline CDR1 and CDR2: LGHNA and YNFKEQ. As DNA, the CDR3 is TGTGCCAGCAGCCAGACCGGGACATCCTACAATGAGCAGTTCTTC. It translates to CASSQTGTSYNEQFF.

The chain uses TRBV7-7 and TRBJ1-6, with D possibly being TRBD1 (5 bases). This CDR3 region has 17 residues. CDR1 SSHAT and CDR2 FNYEAQ come from the germline V gene (reference sequence). The V end lost 6 bases, the J end lost 0 bases, and 15 bases lay between the germline ends. For the CDR3, the DNA is TGTGCCAGCAGGGATACAGGCGCAAGCTCCTATAATTCACCCCTCCACTTT. Residues: CASRDTGASSYNSPLHF. Filled out from reference TRBV7-7 and TRBJ1-6, the complete variable domain reads GAGVSQSPRYKVTKRGQDVTLRCDPISSHATLYWYQQALGQGPEFLTYFNYEAQPDKSGLPSDRFSAERPEGSISTLTIQRTEQRDSAMYRCASRDTGASSYNSPLHFGNGTRLTVT.

This chain connects TRBV5-6 to TRBJ2-4, with TRBD2 matching 9 bases. CDR3 length equals 15 residues. V dropped 2 bases and J dropped 8; count of bases not matched to a gene: 8. Germline V gene lookup returns CDR1 SGHDT and CDR2 YYEEEE. The CDR3 spells CASSFIAGAGDIQYF. CDR3 in DNA: TGTGCCAGCAGCTTTATAGCGGGGGCAGGAGACATTCAGTACTTC.

The rearrangement links TRBV18 to TRBJ1-4; D ambiguous. From germline, CDR1 is KGHSH and CDR2 LQKENI. The CDR3 covers 13 residues. V lost 3 bases and J 13 bases, leaving 15 bases between the germline ends. The CDR3 nucleotides read TGTGCCAGCTCACCTTCAAGCCGGGAGGGACTGTTTTTT. Translating it yields CASSPSSREGLFF.

The chain joins TRBV7-6 to TRBJ2-5; 9 positions agree with TRBD1. The CDR3 is 14 residues long. Germline CDR1 is SGHVS and CDR2 is FNYEAQ. With 6 bases clipped from V and 2 bases from J, the junction kept 4 bases outside the gene matches. The CDR3 sequence: CASRRTGVQETQYF. DNA for the CDR3: TGTGCCAGCAGGAGGACAGGGGTTCAAGAGACCCAGTACTTC.

The J gene is TRBJ2-7, the V gene TRBV30; D unresolved. The germline V and J ends were trimmed by 3 bases and 4 bases, with 10 bases remaining between them. CDR1 is GTSNPN and CDR2 is SVGIG in the germline V gene (reference sequence). There are 12 residues in the CDR3. CDR3 protein: CAWSLRLYEQYF. CDR3 DNA sequence: TGTGCCTGGAGCCTGCGGCTTTACGAGCAGTACTTC.

This clone was seen a single time. The V gene is TRBV11-2, the J gene TRBJ1-1; 7 bases map to TRBD1. The CDR3 length is 15 residues. V shed 1 base, J shed 7 bases, and the junction held 9 bases outside the gene matches. The germline gives CDR1 SGHAT, CDR2 FQNNGV. The CDR3 protein is CASSLVTGTYLEAFF. The DNA of the CDR3 is TGTGCCAGCAGCTTAGTGACAGGGACCTACCTTGAAGCTTTCTTT.

As for this clone: Relative to the germline gene, one junction end is altered; a read error may explain this. The V and J genes are TRBV4-3 and TRBJ1-1, with 8 bases aligning to TRBD1. Germline assignment: CDR1 LGHNA and CDR2 YSLEER. The length of the CDR3 is 17 residues. This CDR3 reads CASSEEVGQGLGTEAFF. CDR3 nucleotides: TGCGCCAGCAGCGAAGAGGTCGGACAGGGTTTAGGGACTGAAGCTTTCTTT.

J is TRBJ2-3 and V is TRBV19, with D perhaps matching TRBD2 (6 bases). CDR1 LNHDA and CDR2 SQIVND come from the germline V gene (reference sequence). CDR3 length: 12 amino acids. The V end lost 3 bases, the J end lost 5 bases, and 6 bases lay between the germline ends. The CDR3 nucleotides read TGTGCCAGTAGTATCGGGAGAGATACGCAGTATTTT. The encoded protein is CASSIGRDTQYF.